This TCR beta chain emerged from a study of regulatory and conventional T cells in RAG deficiency. Findings and caveats of the study: Omenn patients showed >90% Treg-Tconv overlap and shorter CDR3 lengths.

This clone was seen once. Its antigen remains unidentified. Sequencing used immunoSEQ multiplex PCR; TCRdb keeps in-frame clones, though not all of them. There are some 19,000 clones in the sample; around 90% occur only once, and under 1.5% lies in the top ten. Regulatory T cells were sorted from blood as CD4+ CD25-high CD127-low cells. The CDR3 length is 15 residues. Germline assignment: CDR1 SGHRS and CDR2 YFSETQ. V lost 3 bases, J lost 5 bases, and 9 bases stayed unmatched. These same data were also listed under a study on regulatory T cells. That report notes: The primer mix had 52 TRBV and 13 TRBJ primers. Skewed V and J usage and few unique V-J pairs marked patient repertoires, most in Tregs.

This receptor was taken from a human donor in good health. The sample comprised Tregs sorted from blood. The rearrangement links TRBV5-1 to TRBJ2-7; 9 bases match TRBD1. CDR3 sequence (DNA): TGCGCCAGCAGCTCAAGACAGGGGGTAACTGACGAGCAGTACTTC. The encoded protein is CASSSRQGVTDEQYF.